This passage covers 24 T cell receptor beta chains from one sample sequenced in a study of spatial heterogeneity in lung cancer. Each CDR3 protein gets one entry after TCRdb re-called the 5' RACE reads with MiXCR. The repertoire has around 120,000 distinct CDR3 sequences, 10% to 15% of them found once; the top ten carry 16%. The time point denotes: blood at routine non-recurrence follow-up after resection. The authors sequenced whole RNA from tumor, nontumor lung or frozen PBMC without sorting. This specimen was PBMCs, taken at follow-up. These receptors originate from a male donor with early-stage non-small cell lung cancer.

At least ten counts were recorded for this clonotype. The V and J genes are TRBV7-2 and TRBJ2-3, with a possible D match to TRBD2 (7 bases). The germline V gene encodes CDR1 SGHTA and CDR2 FQGNSA. This CDR3 is 15 amino acids long. V lost 1 base, J lost 2 bases, and 10 bases lay in between. The CDR3 is CASSLVGGATDTQYF. In nucleotides, the CDR3 is TGTGCCAGCAGCTTAGTTGGGGGGGCCACAGATACGCAGTATTTT.

The genes are TRBV5-1 and TRBJ2-7; D unresolved. The CDR3 is made up of 13 amino acids. Germline CDR1 is SGHRS and CDR2 is YFSETQ. The germline V and J ends were trimmed by 1 base and 6 bases, with 11 bases remaining between them. The CDR3 here is CASSLFSSLEQYF. The CDR3 bases are TGCGCCAGCAGCTTGTTCTCCTCGCTCGAGCAGTACTTC.

J is TRBJ2-5 and V is TRBV27; D gene uncertain. The length of the CDR3 is 13 residues. Germline CDR1 and CDR2: MNHEY and SMNVEV (reference sequence). Trimming removed 4 bases at V and 2 bases at J, with 8 bases between. CDR3 nucleotides: TGTGCCAGCAGTTCGATCTCGCAAGAGACCCAGTACTTC. Its translation is CASSSISQETQYF.

This clonotype was picked up a small number of times. The genes are TRBV10-3 and TRBJ2-7, with 8 bases lining up with TRBD1. The J segment lost 0 bases and the V segment lost 10 bases, leaving 11 bases of the junction unmatched. The CDR3 covers 15 residues. The germline gives CDR1 ENHRY, CDR2 SYGVKD. This CDR3 reads CATKSTGVSSYEQYF. CDR3 nucleotides: TGTGCCACAAAATCGACAGGGGTGAGCTCCTACGAGCAGTACTTC.

The V and J genes are TRBV5-1 and TRBJ2-5; 11 bases are shared with TRBD2. Losses at the gene ends were 2 bases for V and 2 bases for J; bases not matched to a gene: 8. The germline V gene has CDR1 SGHRS and CDR2 YFSETQ. The length of the CDR3 is 17 residues. The CDR3 nucleotides read TGCGCCAGCAGCTTAGGTAGCGGGGGGGCCAATCAAGAGACCCAGTACTTC. It codes for CASSLGSGGANQETQYF.

The rearrangement uses TRBV7-9 and TRBJ2-4, with D possibly matching TRBD2 (6 bases). This CDR3 is built from 15 residues. Between the trimmed V and J ends, which lost 1 base and 7 bases, there was a span of 14 bases. Germline-derived CDR1 and CDR2 are SEHNR and FQNEAQ (reference sequence). The CDR3 sequence: CASSLDGGLGNIQYF. The CDR3, as DNA: TGTGCCAGCAGCTTAGACGGGGGATTAGGGAACATTCAGTACTTC.

This clonotype appeared many times. The chain has TRBV19 and TRBJ2-2; no clear D. Germline CDR1 and CDR2: LNHDA and SQIVND (reference sequence). The V and J ends lost 3 bases and 0 bases respectively, with 11 bases between them. The CDR3 consists of 16 residues. This CDR3 is CASSMLYSSNTGELFF. CDR3 nucleotides: TGTGCCAGTAGTATGTTATACAGCTCGAACACCGGGGAGCTGTTTTTT.

This clonotype was seen a few times. The chain recombines TRBV6-2 or TRBV6-3 with TRBJ1-3; D may be TRBD1 (6 bases). V was trimmed by 4 bases and J by 4 bases, leaving 14 bases between them. Germline CDR1 reads MNHEY; CDR2 reads SVGEGT. This CDR3 has 15 amino acids. The CDR3 DNA sequence: TGTGCCAGCAGTTCAGGACAGACCCAAGGAAACACCATATATTTT. It translates to CASSSGQTQGNTIYF.

The rearrangement uses TRBV7-8 and TRBJ1-3; D is ambiguous. The V and J ends lost 0 bases and 4 bases respectively, with 7 bases between them. The CDR3 is made up of 14 amino acids. The germline V gene encodes CDR1 SGHVS and CDR2 FQNEAQ. CDR3 coding DNA: TGTGCCAGCAGCTTAGCGACAAGGGGAAACACCATATATTTT. It codes for CASSLATRGNTIYF.

This clonotype showed up just a few times. This sequence joins TRBV5-1 and TRBJ2-2; D call uncertain. V lost 0 bases and J lost 1, with 10 bases in between. Germline loops: CDR1 SGHRS, CDR2 YFSETQ. There are 16 residues in the CDR3. CDR3 protein: CASSLGSSLNTGELFF. CDR3 sequence (DNA): TGCGCCAGCAGCTTGGGCTCATCTTTGAACACCGGGGAGCTGTTTTTT.

This clonotype is termed medium-sized. The chain recombines TRBV10-3 with TRBJ2-2, with D possibly matching TRBD2 (6 bases). This CDR3 is built from 13 residues. Germline-derived CDR1 and CDR2 are ENHRY and SYGVKD. Trimming shortened V by 9 bases and J by 5 bases, and 13 bases separated the two germline ends. Written as DNA, the CDR3 is TGTGCCATGCGGGACGGCGGGACCGGGGAGCTGTTTTTT. It is translated as CAMRDGGTGELFF.

The table lists this clonotype with a few counts. The genes are TRBV12-3 or TRBV12-4 and TRBJ2-5; possibly TRBD2 for D (6 bases). The V end lost 6 bases, the J end lost 1 base, and 12 bases lay between the germline ends. This CDR3 has 14 amino acids. The CDR3 protein is CASRTGGAQETQYF. The CDR3 nucleotides read TGTGCCAGCAGGACCGGGGGAGCCCAAGAGACCCAGTACTTC.

The V gene is TRBV5-1, the J gene TRBJ1-4; D gene unclear. This CDR3 region has 11 residues. The V and J ends lost 4 bases and 5 bases respectively, with 3 bases between them. Germline CDR1 SGHRS, CDR2 YFSETQ. CDR3 in DNA: TGCGCCAGCAGCGAGAATGAAAAACTGTTTTTT. Protein product: CASSENEKLFF.

There are a few counts of this clonotype. The rearrangement joins TRBV28 to TRBJ1-5, with 7 bases fitting TRBD1. CDR3 length equals 14 residues. V lost 2 bases and J lost 7; bases outside the gene matches: 5. In germline, CDR1 is MDHEN, CDR2 SYDVKM. The CDR3 spells CASSLGGQAQPQHF. CDR3 sequence (DNA): TGTGCCAGCAGTTTAGGAGGACAGGCCCAGCCCCAGCATTTT.

The V and J genes are TRBV2 and TRBJ1-1; no reliable D call. Looked up from germline, CDR1 is SNHLY and CDR2 is FYNNEI. This CDR3 is built from 13 residues. V lost 8 bases, J lost 1 base, and 11 bases lay in between. CDR3 DNA: TGTGCCAGCCGTGGGTTGCCGAACACTGAAGCTTTCTTT. Amino acids: CASRGLPNTEAFF.

For this clonotype: The junction does not match germline at one end; this may be a read error. This sequence joins TRBV6-6 and TRBJ1-1, with D tentatively TRBD1 (5 bases). The CDR3 has 14 amino acids. Germline CDR1 is MNHNY and CDR2 is SVGAGI (reference sequence). CDR3 amino acids: CASSHSSRVTEAFF. CDR3 nucleotides: TGTGCCAGCAGTCACTCGAGCAGGGTCACTGAAGCTTTCTTT.

This clonotype was counted ten times or more. Written as DNA, the CDR3 is TGTGCCTCGGGGGATACGCAGTATTTT. Translated, it gives CASGDTQYF. The chain has TRBV6-2 or TRBV6-3 and TRBJ2-3; tentative D call: TRBD2 (5 bases). Germline V gene sequence: CDR1 MNHEY, CDR2 SVGEGT. V was shortened by 11 bases and J by 6 bases, with 6 bases between the two germline ends. The CDR3 loop spans 9 amino acids.

This clonotype was seen a few times. The chain is built from TRBV3-1 and TRBJ1-1, with D possibly TRBD1 on 5 matching bases. The CDR3 spans 15 residues. The germline CDR1 and CDR2 sequences are LGHDT and YNNKEL (reference sequence). V was shortened by 4 bases and J by 4 bases, with 16 bases between the two germline ends. The CDR3, as DNA: TGTGCCAGCAGCCTATTACGGATGGGGGGCACTGAAGCTTTCTTT. Its protein product is CASSLLRMGGTEAFF.

In nucleotides, the CDR3 is TGCGCCAGCAGTGAATATAGCGCAGATACGCAGTATTTT. Protein product: CASSEYSADTQYF. This rearrangement joins TRBV10-1 to TRBJ2-3; TRBD2 might be the D (5 bases). This CDR3 is 13 amino acids long. Germline loops: CDR1 WNHNN, CDR2 SYGVQD (reference sequence). V was trimmed by 3 bases and J by 4 bases, leaving 8 bases between them.

This clonotype was found many times. The chain recombines TRBV5-1 with TRBJ1-1; TRBD1 agrees at 7 bases. V dropped 1 base and J dropped 0; count of bases not matched to a gene: 12. The CDR3 covers 18 residues. Germline V lookup: CDR1 SGHRS, CDR2 YFSETQ. CDR3 residues: CASSLRTGGMGMNTEAFF. CDR3 bases: TGCGCCAGCAGCTTGAGGACAGGAGGAATGGGGATGAACACTGAAGCTTTCTTT.

This clonotype was counted only a few times. The rearrangement joins TRBV5-6 to TRBJ2-5; tentative D call: TRBD1 (5 bases). V lost 0 bases, J lost 5 bases, and 14 bases lay in between. CDR3 length: 15 residues. CDR1 is SGHDT and CDR2 is YYEEEE in the germline V gene. For the CDR3, the DNA is TGTGCCAGCAGCTTGGCCAAGCAGGGTGGCGAGACCCAGTACTTC. This gives the protein CASSLAKQGGETQYF.

This clonotype was observed a handful of times. CDR3 bases: TGCAGTGCTAGAGATTTGACCACTAACTATGGCTACACCTTC. Protein sequence: CSARDLTTNYGYTF. The rearrangement uses TRBV20-1 and TRBJ1-2; D gene uncertain. The V and J ends lost 0 bases and 0 bases respectively, with 8 bases between them. Germline V gene lookup returns CDR1 DFQATT and CDR2 SNEGSKA (reference sequence). CDR3 length equals 14 residues.

This clonotype was found many times. This chain joins TRBV4-3 and TRBJ2-1; D gene ambiguous. The V end lost 3 bases, the J end lost 4 bases, and 7 bases lay between the germline ends. The germline CDR1 and CDR2 sequences are LGHNA and YSLEER. CDR3 length: 13 amino acids. CDR3 coding DNA: TGCGCCAGCAGCCAGATAAGGTACAATGAGCAGTTCTTC. Its translation: CASSQIRYNEQFF.

V usage is TRBV20-1 and J usage is TRBJ1-1; tentatively, D is TRBD1 (5 bases). Trimming shortened V by 5 bases and J by 7 bases, and 11 bases separated the two germline ends. Germline V lookup: CDR1 DFQATT, CDR2 SNEGSKA (reference sequence). The CDR3 has 11 amino acids. The CDR3 sequence is CSAWGIGEAFF. The DNA of the CDR3 is TGCAGTGCTTGGGGCATCGGTGAAGCTTTCTTT.